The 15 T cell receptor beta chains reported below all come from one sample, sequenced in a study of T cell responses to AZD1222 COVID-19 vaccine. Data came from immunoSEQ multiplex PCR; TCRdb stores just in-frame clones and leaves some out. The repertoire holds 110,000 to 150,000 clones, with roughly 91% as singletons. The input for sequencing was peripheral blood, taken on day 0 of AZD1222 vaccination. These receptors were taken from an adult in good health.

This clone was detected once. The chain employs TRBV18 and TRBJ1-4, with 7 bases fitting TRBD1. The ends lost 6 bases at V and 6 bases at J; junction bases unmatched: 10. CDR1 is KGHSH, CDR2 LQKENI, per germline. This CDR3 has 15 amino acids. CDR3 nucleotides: TGTGCCAGCTCTAACCACAGGGGAGGGGATGAAAAACTGTTTTTT. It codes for CASSNHRGGDEKLFF.

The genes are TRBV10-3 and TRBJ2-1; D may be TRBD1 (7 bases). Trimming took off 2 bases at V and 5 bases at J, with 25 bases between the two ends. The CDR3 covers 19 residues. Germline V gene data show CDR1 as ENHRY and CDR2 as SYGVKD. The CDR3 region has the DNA TGTGCCATCAGTGAGCTGGCTGGGCGGAGGGGGCGATCCAACAATGAGCAGTTCTTC. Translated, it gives CAISELAGRRGRSNNEQFF.

CDR3 sequence reads: CASSQGGPSPGELFF. The DNA for the CDR3 is TGCGCCAGCAGCCAAGGGGGCCCCTCCCCCGGGGAGCTGTTTTTT. This rearrangement joins TRBV4-1 to TRBJ2-2; possible D gene TRBD1, 5 bases. V was pared by 1 base and J by 6 bases, with 12 bases between. Germline loops: CDR1 MGHRA, CDR2 YSYEKL. CDR3 size: 15 residues.

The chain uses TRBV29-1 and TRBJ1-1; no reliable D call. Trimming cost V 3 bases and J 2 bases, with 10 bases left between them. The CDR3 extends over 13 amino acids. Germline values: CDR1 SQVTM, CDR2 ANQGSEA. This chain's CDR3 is CSVEGRFNTEAFF. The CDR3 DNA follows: TGCAGCGTTGAGGGCAGGTTCAACACTGAAGCTTTCTTT.

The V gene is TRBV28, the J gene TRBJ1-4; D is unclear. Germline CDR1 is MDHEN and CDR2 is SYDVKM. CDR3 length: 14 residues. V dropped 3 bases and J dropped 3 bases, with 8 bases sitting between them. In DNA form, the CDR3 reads TGTGCCAGCAGTTTCCGCTTGGCTAATGAAAAACTGTTTTTT. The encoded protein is CASSFRLANEKLFF.

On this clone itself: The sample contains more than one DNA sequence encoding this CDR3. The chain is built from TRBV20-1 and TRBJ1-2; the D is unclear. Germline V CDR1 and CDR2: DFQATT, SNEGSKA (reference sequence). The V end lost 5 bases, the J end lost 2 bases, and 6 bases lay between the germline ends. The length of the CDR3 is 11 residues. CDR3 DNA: TGCAGTGCTTCAGGAAACTATGGCTACACCTTC. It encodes CSASGNYGYTF.

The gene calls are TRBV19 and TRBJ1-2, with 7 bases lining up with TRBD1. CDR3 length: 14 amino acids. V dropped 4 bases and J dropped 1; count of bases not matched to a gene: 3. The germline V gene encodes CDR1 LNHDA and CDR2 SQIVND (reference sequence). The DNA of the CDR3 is TGTGCCAGTAGTAAAGACAGGGTTAACTATGGCTACACCTTC. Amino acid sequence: CASSKDRVNYGYTF.

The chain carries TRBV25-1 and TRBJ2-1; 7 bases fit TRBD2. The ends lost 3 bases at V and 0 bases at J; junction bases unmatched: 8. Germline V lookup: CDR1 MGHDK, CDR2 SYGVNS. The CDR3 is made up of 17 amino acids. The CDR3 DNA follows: TGTGCCAGCAGTGATCTTAGCGGGCGAAGCTCCTACAATGAGCAGTTCTTC. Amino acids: CASSDLSGRSSYNEQFF.

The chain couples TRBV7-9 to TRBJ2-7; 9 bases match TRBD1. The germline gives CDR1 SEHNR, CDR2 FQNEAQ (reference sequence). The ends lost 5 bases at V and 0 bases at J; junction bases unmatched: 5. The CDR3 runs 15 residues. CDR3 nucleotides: TGTGCCAGCAGCGGTCGGGACAGGGACTCCTACGAGCAGTACTTC. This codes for CASSGRDRDSYEQYF.

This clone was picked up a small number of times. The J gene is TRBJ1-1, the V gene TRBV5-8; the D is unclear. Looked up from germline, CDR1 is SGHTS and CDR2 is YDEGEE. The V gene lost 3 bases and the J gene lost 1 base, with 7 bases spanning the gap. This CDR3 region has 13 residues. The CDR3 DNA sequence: TGTGCCAGCAGCTCTCAGACGAACACTGAAGCTTTCTTT. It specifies CASSSQTNTEAFF.

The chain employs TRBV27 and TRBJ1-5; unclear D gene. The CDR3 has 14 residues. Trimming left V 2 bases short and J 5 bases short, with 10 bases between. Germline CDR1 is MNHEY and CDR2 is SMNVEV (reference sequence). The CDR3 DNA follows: TGTGCCAGCAGTTTAGAAAGAAACGATCAGCCCCAGCATTTT. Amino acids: CASSLERNDQPQHF.

The chain's CDR3 is CASRDGTGNNQPQHF. The CDR3 bases are TGTGCCAGCAGGGACGGGACAGGGAACAATCAGCCCCAGCATTTT. The rearrangement joins TRBV6-5 to TRBJ1-5, with 9 positions matching TRBD1. V shed 6 bases, J shed 3 bases, and the junction held 6 bases outside the gene matches. In germline, CDR1 is MNHEY, CDR2 SVGAGI. The CDR3 is 15 residues long.

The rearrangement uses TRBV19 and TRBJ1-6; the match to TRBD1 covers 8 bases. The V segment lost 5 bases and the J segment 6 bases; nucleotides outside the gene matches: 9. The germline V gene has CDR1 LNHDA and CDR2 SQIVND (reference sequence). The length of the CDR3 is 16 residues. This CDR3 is CASSPRTGQPNSPLHF. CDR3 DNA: TGTGCCAGTAGTCCCCGGACAGGGCAGCCTAATTCACCCCTCCACTTT.

The CDR3 region is CASSEIRTPTSRETQYF. CDR3 coding DNA: TGTGCCAGCAGTGAAATTAGGACACCTACCTCACGCGAGACCCAGTACTTC. The J gene is TRBJ2-5, the V gene TRBV6-1, with D maybe TRBD1 (5 bases). Trimming removed 2 bases from V and 5 bases from J, with 21 bases in between. This CDR3 is 17 amino acids long. Per the germline V gene, CDR1 is MNHNS and CDR2 is SASEGT.

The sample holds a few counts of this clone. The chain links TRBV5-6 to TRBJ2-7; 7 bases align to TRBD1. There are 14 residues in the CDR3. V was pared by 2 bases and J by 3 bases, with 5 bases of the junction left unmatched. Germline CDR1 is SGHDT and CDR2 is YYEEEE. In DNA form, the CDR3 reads TGTGCCAGCAGCTTATCGGGACAGCACTACGAGCAGTACTTC. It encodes CASSLSGQHYEQYF.